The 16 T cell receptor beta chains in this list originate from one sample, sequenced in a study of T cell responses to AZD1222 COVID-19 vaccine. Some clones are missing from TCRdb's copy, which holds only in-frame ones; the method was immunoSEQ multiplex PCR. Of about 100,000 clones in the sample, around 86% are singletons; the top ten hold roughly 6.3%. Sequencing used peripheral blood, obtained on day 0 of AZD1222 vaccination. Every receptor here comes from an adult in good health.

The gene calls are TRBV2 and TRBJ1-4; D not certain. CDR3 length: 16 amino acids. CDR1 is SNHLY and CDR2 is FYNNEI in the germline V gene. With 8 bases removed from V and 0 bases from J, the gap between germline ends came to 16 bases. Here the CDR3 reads CASYWRGFATNEKLFF. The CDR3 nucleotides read TGTGCCAGCTACTGGCGGGGATTTGCAACTAATGAAAAACTGTTTTTT.

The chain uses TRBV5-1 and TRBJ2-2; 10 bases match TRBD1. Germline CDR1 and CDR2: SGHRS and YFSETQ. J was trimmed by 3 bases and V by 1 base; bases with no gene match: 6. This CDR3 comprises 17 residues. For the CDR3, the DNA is TGCGCCAGCAGCTTGTCCTGGACAGGGGGTGACACCGGGGAGCTGTTTTTT. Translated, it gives CASSLSWTGGDTGELFF.

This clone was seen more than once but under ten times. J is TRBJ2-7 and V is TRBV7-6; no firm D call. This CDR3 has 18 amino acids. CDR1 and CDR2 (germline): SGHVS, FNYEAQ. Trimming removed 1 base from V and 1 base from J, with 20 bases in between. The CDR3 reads CASSLEGLGVSLSYEQYF. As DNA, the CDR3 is TGTGCCAGCAGCTTAGAGGGTTTAGGTGTCAGCCTTTCCTACGAGCAGTACTTC.

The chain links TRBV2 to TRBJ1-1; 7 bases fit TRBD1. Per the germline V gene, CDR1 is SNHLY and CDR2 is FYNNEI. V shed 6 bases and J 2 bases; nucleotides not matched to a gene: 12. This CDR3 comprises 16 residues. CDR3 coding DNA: TGTGCCAGCAGCGGACGGGGCGACAGGGTAAACACTGAAGCTTTCTTT. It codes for CASSGRGDRVNTEAFF.

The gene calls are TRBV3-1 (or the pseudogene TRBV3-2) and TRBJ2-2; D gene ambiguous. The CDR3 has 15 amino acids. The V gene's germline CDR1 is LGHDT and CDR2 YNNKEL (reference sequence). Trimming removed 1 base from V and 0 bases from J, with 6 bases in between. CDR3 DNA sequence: TGTGCCAGCAGCCAAGGCAGAACGAACACCGGGGAGCTGTTTTTT. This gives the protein CASSQGRTNTGELFF.

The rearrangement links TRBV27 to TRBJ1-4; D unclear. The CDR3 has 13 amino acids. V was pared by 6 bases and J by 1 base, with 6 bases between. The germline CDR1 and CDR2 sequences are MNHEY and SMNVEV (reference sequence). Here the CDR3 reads CASRPITNEKLFF. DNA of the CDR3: TGTGCCAGCAGACCAATAACTAATGAAAAACTGTTTTTT.

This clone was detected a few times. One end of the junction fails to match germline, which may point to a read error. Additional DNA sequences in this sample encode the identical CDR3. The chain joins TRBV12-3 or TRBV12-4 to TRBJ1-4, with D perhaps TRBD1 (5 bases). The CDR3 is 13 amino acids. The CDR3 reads CASSLAGTEKLFF. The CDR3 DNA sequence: TGTGCCAGCAGCTTAGCGGGGACTGAAAAACTGTTTTTT.

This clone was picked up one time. The CDR3 bases are TGTGCCAGCAGGGTTAGGACTAATGAAAAACTGTTTTTT. Its protein product is CASRVRTNEKLFF. The V call is TRBV2, the J call TRBJ1-4, with no clear D. CDR1 and CDR2 (germline): SNHLY, FYNNEI. V lost 6 bases and J 2 bases, leaving 7 bases between the germline ends. There are 13 residues in the CDR3.

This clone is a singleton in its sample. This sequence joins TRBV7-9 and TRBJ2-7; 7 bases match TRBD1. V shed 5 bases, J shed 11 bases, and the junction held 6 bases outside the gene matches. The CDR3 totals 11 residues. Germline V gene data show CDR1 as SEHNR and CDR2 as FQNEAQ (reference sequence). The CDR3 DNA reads TGTGCCAGCAGCCTTGGACAGGAAAAGTACTTC. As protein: CASSLGQEKYF.

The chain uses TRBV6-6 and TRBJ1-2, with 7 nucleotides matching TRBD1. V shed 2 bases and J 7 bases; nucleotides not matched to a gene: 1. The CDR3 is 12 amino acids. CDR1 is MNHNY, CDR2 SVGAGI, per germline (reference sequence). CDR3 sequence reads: CASSYDRAGYTF. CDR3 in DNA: TGTGCCAGCAGTTACGACAGGGCTGGCTACACCTTC.

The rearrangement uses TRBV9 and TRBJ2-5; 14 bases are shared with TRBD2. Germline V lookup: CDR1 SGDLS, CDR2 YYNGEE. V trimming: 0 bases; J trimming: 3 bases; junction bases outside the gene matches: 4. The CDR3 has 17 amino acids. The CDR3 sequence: CASSVGVGLAGEETQYF. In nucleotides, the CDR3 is TGTGCCAGCAGCGTAGGGGTGGGACTAGCGGGAGAAGAGACCCAGTACTTC. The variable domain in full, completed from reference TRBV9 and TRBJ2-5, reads DSGVTQTPKHLITATGQRVTLRCSPRSGDLSVYWYQQSLDQGLQFLIQYYNGEERAKGNILERFSAQQFPDLHSELNLSSLELGDSALYFCASSVGVGLAGEETQYFGPGTRLLVL.

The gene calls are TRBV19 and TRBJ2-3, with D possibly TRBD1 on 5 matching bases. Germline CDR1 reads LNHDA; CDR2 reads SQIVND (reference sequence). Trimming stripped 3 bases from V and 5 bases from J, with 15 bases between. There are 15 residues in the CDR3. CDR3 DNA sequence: TGTGCCAGTAGTATGATAAAGGGGCGCGTAGATACGCAGTATTTT. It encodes CASSMIKGRVDTQYF.

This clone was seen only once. The CDR3 sequence: CASSRLAGGTQYF. DNA of the CDR3: TGTGCCAGCTCACGACTAGCGGGGGGCACGCAGTATTTT. The chain employs TRBV18 and TRBJ2-3; 13 bases agree with TRBD2. The J segment lost 9 bases and the V segment lost 4 bases, leaving 1 base of the junction unmatched. In germline, CDR1 is KGHSH, CDR2 LQKENI. The length of the CDR3 is 13 residues.

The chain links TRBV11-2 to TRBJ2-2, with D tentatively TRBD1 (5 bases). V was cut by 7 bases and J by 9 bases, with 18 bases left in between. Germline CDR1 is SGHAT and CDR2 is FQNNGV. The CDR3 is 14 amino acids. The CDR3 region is CASTMSRAARELFF. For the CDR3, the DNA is TGTGCCAGCACCATGAGCAGGGCGGCCCGGGAGCTGTTTTTT.

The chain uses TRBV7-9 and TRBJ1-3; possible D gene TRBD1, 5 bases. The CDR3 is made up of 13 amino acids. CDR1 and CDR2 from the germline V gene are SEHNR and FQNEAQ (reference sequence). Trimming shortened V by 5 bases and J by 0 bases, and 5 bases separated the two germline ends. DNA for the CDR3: TGTGCCAGCAGCAGGGGCTCTGGAAACACCATATATTTT. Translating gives CASSRGSGNTIYF.

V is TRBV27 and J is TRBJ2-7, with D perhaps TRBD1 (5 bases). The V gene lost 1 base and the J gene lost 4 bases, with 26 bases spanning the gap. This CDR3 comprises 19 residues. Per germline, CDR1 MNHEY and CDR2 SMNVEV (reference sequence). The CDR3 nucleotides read TGTGCCAGCAGTTTATTGGGCAGGGCAGTTCCACGACAGTCATACGAGCAGTACTTC. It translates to CASSLLGRAVPRQSYEQYF.